This TCR beta chain is from a study of identical twins. General study findings and limits: Beta out-of-frame sequences showed weaker excess twin sharing. One should note that invariant MAIT and iNKT cells could partly confound zero-insertion analyses.

TCRdb passed the 5' RACE reads through MiXCR, listing each CDR3 protein once. The table has fewer than 650,000 distinct CDR3 sequences, just under 10% seen once. Trimming at V came to 6 bases and at J to 0 bases, leaving 7 bases not matched to a gene. Germline values: CDR1 SNHLY, CDR2 FYNNEI. CDR3 length: 16 amino acids. This clonotype has a handful of counts. The antigen is undetermined. These records were also assigned to another study, of yellow fever vaccine responses in identical twins.

The chain recombines TRBV2 with TRBJ2-2; 7 positions match TRBD1. The sequencing input was PBMCs. This receptor was obtained from a woman younger than 35 in good health. CDR3 DNA: TGTGCCAGCAGACAAACCGGGACAGCGAACACCGGGGAGCTGTTTTTT. The encoded protein is CASRQTGTANTGELFF.